This is a list of T cell receptor beta chains from one sample in a study of PD-L1 blockade in urothelial cancer. Generated by immunoSEQ multiplex PCR, the TCRdb table keeps only in-frame clones and is missing some. The sample lists more than 55,000 clones; roughly 81% were seen once. The sequences come from PBMCs, collected around atezolizumab (anti-PD-L1) treatment. The receptors were gathered from a man in his 70s with urothelial cancer. The CDR3 runs from the conserved cysteine through the conserved F or W. D genes are given only for firm matches. Clone size, where shown, is once, few, many, or a class for clones that have expanded.

>TRBD1|TRBJ1-1|TRBV12-5|-
TGTGCTAGTGCCGCGGACAGGGTGATGAACACTGAAGCTTTCTTT
CASAADRVMNTEAFF
>-|TRBJ2-1|TRBV9|-
TGTGCCAGCAGCCTCTTGGATAGGGGTATGTACAATGAGCAGTTCTTC
CASSLLDRGMYNEQFF
>-|TRBJ1-4|TRBV10-1|-
TGCGCCAGCAGGCTACAGGGAGAATGGTTTTTT
CASRLQGEWFF
>-|TRBJ1-2|TRBV30|-
TGTGCCTGGTGCCCCCTCCGGGGGGGCTATTCATTCAATGGCTACACCTTC
CAWCPLRGGYSFNGYTF
>-|TRBJ2-5|TRBV4-3|-
TGCGCCAGCAGCCAAGATGGGGGGACCCAAGAGACCCAGTACTTC
CASSQDGGTQETQYF
>TRBD2|TRBJ2-3|TRBV5-1|-
TGCGCCAGCAGCAGACTAGCGGGAGAGGCGGATACGCAGTATTTT
CASSRLAGEADTQYF
>-|TRBJ2-7|TRBV18|-
TGTGCCAGCTCACCAAGAAGGGAGGGGGGCGAGCAGTACTTC
CASSPRREGGEQYF
>-|TRBJ2-3|TRBV9|-
TGTGCCAGCAGCGTAGCTACGAGGACAGACTATGTGGGAGAGGGAACAGATACGCAGTATTTT
CASSVATRTDYVGEGTDTQYF
>-|TRBJ2-3|TRBV7-2|-
TGTGCCAGCAGCTTACAGGGCGCAGATACGCAGTATTTT
CASSLQGADTQYF
>TRBD1|TRBJ1-4|TRBV2|-
TGTGCCAGCAGTGAATTAAGGACAGGGACAAATGAAAAACTGTTTTTT
CASSELRTGTNEKLFF
>-|TRBJ2-5|TRBV29-1|-
TGCAGCGCCACAACAGACATACAAGAGACCCAGTACTTC
CSATTDIQETQYF
>TRBD2|TRBJ2-5|TRBV11-2|few
TGTGCCAGCAGCCCCCCCCGGAGGGCTAGCGGGAGACAAGAGACCCAGTACTTC
CASSPPRRASGRQETQYF
>TRBD2|TRBJ2-2|TRBV18|-
TGTGCCAGCTCACCGCCAGGACTAGCGGGGGGCCTCACCGGGGAGCTGTTTTTT
CASSPPGLAGGLTGELFF
>-|TRBJ1-2|TRBV4-3|-
TGCGCCAGCAGCCAAGTGGGCAGGGTGCGTGGCTACACCTTC
CASSQVGRVRGYTF
>-|TRBJ2-7|TRBV7-6|-
TGTGCCAGCAGCCCCCTCCAGGGTGGTTACGAGCAGTACTTC
CASSPLQGGYEQYF
>-|TRBJ2-5|TRBV5-1|few
TGCGCCAGCAGCTCCCACTCACTCGAGACCCAGTACTTC
CASSSHSLETQYF
>-|TRBJ2-2|TRBV11-3|-
TGTGCCAGCAGCTTGGGGCAGAACACCGGGGAGCTGTTTTTT
CASSLGQNTGELFF
>TRBD2|TRBJ2-3|TRBV10-2|-
TGCGCCAGCAGTGCTAGCGGGGGGGCCAGGGATACGCAGTATTTT
CASSASGGARDTQYF
>-|TRBJ2-7|TRBV18|-
TGTGCCAGCTCACCACTGCAGGGTTCCTACGAGCAGTACTTC
CASSPLQGSYEQYF
>-|TRBJ2-5|TRBV12-2|once
TGTGCAAGTAGAGGGGACAGGGGTCTTCAAGAGACCCAGTACTTC
CASRGDRGLQETQYF
>TRBD2|TRBJ2-1|TRBV4-3|-
TGCGCCAGCAGCCAAGAACTAGCGGGCGGTGAGCAGTTCTTC
CASSQELAGGEQFF
>-|TRBJ1-5|TRBV7-2|-
TGTGCCAGCAGCTTAGGCGGCAGGGGCCCAAATCAGCCCCAGCATTTT
CASSLGGRGPNQPQHF
>-|TRBJ1-2|TRBV4-1|-
TGCGCCAGCAGCCTCTCCCCCGCTCGGAGGGACTATGGCTACACCTTC
CASSLSPARRDYGYTF
>TRBD1|TRBJ2-1|TRBV7-9|-
TGTGCCAGCAACAAGCCGGGACAGGGGGCCGACAATGAGCAGTTCTTC
CASNKPGQGADNEQFF
>-|TRBJ1-1|TRBV7-9|-
TGTGCCAGCAGCCGCCGGGGAGACACTGAAGCTTTCTTT
CASSRRGDTEAFF
>-|TRBJ2-2|TRBV7-3|-
TGTGCCAGCAGCCTTCTCACAACCGGGGAGCTGTTTTTT
CASSLLTTGELFF